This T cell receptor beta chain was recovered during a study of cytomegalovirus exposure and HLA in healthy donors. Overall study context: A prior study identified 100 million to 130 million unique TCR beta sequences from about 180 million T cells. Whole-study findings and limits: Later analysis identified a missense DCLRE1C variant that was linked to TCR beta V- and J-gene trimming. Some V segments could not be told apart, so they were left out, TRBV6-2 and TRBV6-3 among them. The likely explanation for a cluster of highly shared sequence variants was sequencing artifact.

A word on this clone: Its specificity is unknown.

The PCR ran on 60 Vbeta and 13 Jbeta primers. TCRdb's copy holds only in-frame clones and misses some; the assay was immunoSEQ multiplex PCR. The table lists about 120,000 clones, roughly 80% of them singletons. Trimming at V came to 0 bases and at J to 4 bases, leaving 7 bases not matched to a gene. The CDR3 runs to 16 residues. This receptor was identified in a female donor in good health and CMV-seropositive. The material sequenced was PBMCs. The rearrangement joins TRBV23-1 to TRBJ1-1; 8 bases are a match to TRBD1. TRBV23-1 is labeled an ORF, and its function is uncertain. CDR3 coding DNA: TGCGCCAGCAGTCAATCGGTCCAGGGGGCGACCACTGAAGCTTTCTTT. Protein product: CASSQSVQGATTEAFF.